Listed below are T cell receptor beta chains from one sample, sequenced in a study of brain T cells in children with intractable seizures. Profiling relied on immunoSEQ multiplex PCR, and the TCRdb table lists in-frame clones only, not all of them. The sample records roughly 80,000 clones, 91% being singletons. The input for sequencing was peripheral blood, taken at surgery. These receptor sequences come from a girl aged 2 to 9 with Rasmussen encephalitis and intractable seizures. Each CDR3 is given with its conserved first and last residue. The D gene is left open where the match is weak. Clone sizes are given selectively: once, few, many, or a class where the clone is expanded.

abundance	v_gene	j_gene	d_gene	CDR3nt	CDR3aa
-	TRBV24-1	TRBJ2-1	-	TGTGCCACCAGTGATTTGGCCCCGTCCAGGCAGTTCTTC	CATSDLAPSRQFF
-	TRBV5-4	TRBJ2-7	TRBD1	TGTGCCAGCCGACGCGGACAGGGGGCGTACGAGCAGTACTTC	CASRRGQGAYEQYF
-	TRBV10-2	TRBJ2-4	-	TGCGCCAGCAGTGAGACACTAGCCAAAAACATTCAGTACTTC	CASSETLAKNIQYF
-	TRBV4-2	TRBJ2-7	TRBD2	TGTGCCAGCAGCCAACAAGCGGGAGGGCCATCCTACGAGCAGTACTTC	CASSQQAGGPSYEQYF
-	TRBV5-1	TRBJ1-1	-	TGCGCCAGCAGGCCTTTCTCGATGAACACTGAAGCTTTCTTT	CASRPFSMNTEAFF
-	TRBV7-3	TRBJ2-5	-	TGTGCCAGCAGCTTAACCGGGAGTCGGGAGACCCAGTACTTC	CASSLTGSRETQYF
-	TRBV5-4	TRBJ2-2	-	TGTGCCAGCAGCTTCGGACCATCGAACACCGGGGAGCTGTTTTTT	CASSFGPSNTGELFF
-	TRBV20-1	TRBJ1-2	-	TGCAGTGCTAGTCCAGAGTATGGCTACACCTTC	CSASPEYGYTF
once	TRBV10-3	TRBJ1-1	-	TGTGCCATCAGCCGCGAGGGGACTGAAGCTTTCTTT	CAISREGTEAFF
-	TRBV6-4	TRBJ2-1	TRBD2	TGTGCCAGCAGTGACTCGGGGACTAGGGTTTTCTTC	CASSDSGTRVFF
-	TRBV4-1	TRBJ1-6	-	TGCGCCAGCAGCCAAGATACGACCTCCTCCATCGTCAGGCCCCTCCACTTT	CASSQDTTSSIVRPLHF
-	TRBV6-5	TRBJ1-2	TRBD1	TGTGCCAGCAGACCTTCCCGGGACAGGGCAATAGGCTACACCTTC	CASRPSRDRAIGYTF
-	TRBV7-9	TRBJ1-2	-	TGTGCCAGCAGCTTACAAGGGGCCTATGGCTACACCTTC	CASSLQGAYGYTF
-	TRBV11-2	TRBJ2-5	-	TGTGCCAGCAGCTTAGCTATCCAAGAGACCCAGTACTTC	CASSLAIQETQYF
-	TRBV5-4	TRBJ1-2	-	TGTGCCAGCAGCTTCAATAACTATGGCTACACCTTC	CASSFNNYGYTF
-	TRBV27	TRBJ2-7	TRBD2	TGTGCCAGCAGTTTGAGGGAGGGGTGGGGGCAGTACTTC	CASSLREGWGQYF
-	TRBV10-2	TRBJ2-3	-	TGCGCCAGCTCGGTCCGACGGGGCCGCACAGATACGCAGTATTTT	CASSVRRGRTDTQYF
-	TRBV25-1	TRBJ2-7	-	TGTGCCAGCACTCCCACTATCCCGGGGGACTACGAGCAGTACTTC	CASTPTIPGDYEQYF
-	TRBV2	TRBJ2-1	-	TGTGCCAGCAGTGACCTAGGGGAAGGGGCTAATGAGCAGTTCTTC	CASSDLGEGANEQFF
-	TRBV6-5	TRBJ1-3	-	TGTGCCAGCAGGGATGGGAGTTCTGGAAACACCATATATTTT	CASRDGSSGNTIYF
-	TRBV4-2	TRBJ1-2	-	TGTGCCAGCAGCCAAGATGGCCCTGAAGGCTATGGCTACACCTTC	CASSQDGPEGYGYTF
-	TRBV4-2	TRBJ2-6	-	TGTGCCAGCAGCCAAGTACCTCGGGACGAATATGGGGCCAACGTCCTGACTTTC	CASSQVPRDEYGANVLTF
-	TRBV4-2	TRBJ2-5	-	TGTGCCAGCAGCCTCTCCTTGGGAGGAGGCGGGGAGACCCAGTACTTC	CASSLSLGGGGETQYF
-	TRBV2	TRBJ1-2	TRBD1	TGTGCCAGCAGAGGAGGCAGGGGGCGCTCGGACTATGGCTACACCTTC	CASRGGRGRSDYGYTF
-	TRBV28	TRBJ1-5	-	TGTGCCAGCGGTAGGTATCAGCCCCAGCATTTT	CASGRYQPQHF
-	TRBV21-1	TRBJ1-1	-	TGTGCCAGCAACCAGACAGGGTGGACTGAAGCTTTCTTT	CASNQTGWTEAFF
-	TRBV29-1	TRBJ1-6	TRBD1	TGCAGCGTGGGGACCGGGACAGGGAATTCACCCCTCCACTTT	CSVGTGTGNSPLHF
-	TRBV5-4	TRBJ2-7	-	TGTGCCAGCAGCCCGGGGGCCGGGCCGGAGCAGTACTTC	CASSPGAGPEQYF
once	TRBV27	TRBJ1-6	-	TGTGCCAGCAGTTTCTATTCTCCCAATTCACCCCTCCACTTT	CASSFYSPNSPLHF
-	TRBV5-6	TRBJ2-4	-	TGTGCCAGCAGCTTCAGACAGGCCGGATGGGCCAAAAACATTCAGTACTTC	CASSFRQAGWAKNIQYF